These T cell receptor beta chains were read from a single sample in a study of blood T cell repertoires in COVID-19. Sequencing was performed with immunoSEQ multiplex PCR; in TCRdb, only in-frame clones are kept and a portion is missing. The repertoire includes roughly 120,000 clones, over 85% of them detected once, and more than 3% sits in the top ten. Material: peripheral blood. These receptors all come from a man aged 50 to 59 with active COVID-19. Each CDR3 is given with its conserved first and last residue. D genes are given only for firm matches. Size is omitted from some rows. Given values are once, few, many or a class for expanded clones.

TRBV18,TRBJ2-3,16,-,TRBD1,TGTGCCAGCTCACCCTCCGGGACAGGGGGCCCGGATACGCAGTATTTT,CASSPSGTGGPDTQYF
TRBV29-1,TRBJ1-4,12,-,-,TGCGCCGGTCGGATCAGGGGTGAAAAACTGTTTTTT,CAGRIRGEKLFF
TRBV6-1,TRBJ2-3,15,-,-,TGTGCCAGCAGTGAAAATAGTATCGGCACAGATACGCAGTATTTT,CASSENSIGTDTQYF
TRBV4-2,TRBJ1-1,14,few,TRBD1,TGTGCCAGCAGATCGGGACAGGCGAACACTGAAGCTTTCTTT,CASRSGQANTEAFF
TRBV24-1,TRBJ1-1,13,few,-,TGTGCCACCAGGGATACAGGGAACACTGAAGCTTTCTTT,CATRDTGNTEAFF
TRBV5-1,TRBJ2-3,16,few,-,TGCGCCAGCAGCTTGATCGGGGGGCTTAGAACAGATACGCAGTATTTT,CASSLIGGLRTDTQYF
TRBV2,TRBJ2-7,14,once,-,TGTGCCAGCCTTTTTACTAGAGAAGACTACGAGCAGTACTTC,CASLFTREDYEQYF
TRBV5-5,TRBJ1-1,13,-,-,TGTGCCAGCAGCTTCTCGGCGGGCGGGAAAGCTTTCTTT,CASSFSAGGKAFF
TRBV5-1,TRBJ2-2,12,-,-,TGCGCCAGCAGTTCAAACACCGGGGAGCTGTTTTTT,CASSSNTGELFF
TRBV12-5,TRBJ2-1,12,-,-,TGTGCTAGTGGTTTGGTTCGAGGGGAGCAGTTCTTC,CASGLVRGEQFF
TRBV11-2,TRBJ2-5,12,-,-,TGTGCCAGCAGCTTCCTTGTGGAGACCCAGTACTTC,CASSFLVETQYF
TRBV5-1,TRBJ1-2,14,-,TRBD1,TGCGCCAGCAGCGCCACAGGGGAAGACTATGGCTACACCTTC,CASSATGEDYGYTF
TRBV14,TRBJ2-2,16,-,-,TGTGCCAGCAGCCCCCTTTCCCCGGCACAGGGCGGGGAGCTGTTTTTT,CASSPLSPAQGGELFF
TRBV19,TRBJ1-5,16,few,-,TGTGCCAGTAGTATTACAGGGCAATATAGCAATCAGCCCCAGCATTTT,CASSITGQYSNQPQHF
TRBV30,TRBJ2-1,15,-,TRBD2,TGTGCCTGGAGTCACCCTAGCGGGAGCCCCCATGAGCAGTTCTTC,CAWSHPSGSPHEQFF
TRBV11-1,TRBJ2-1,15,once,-,TGTGCCAGCAGCCTTGCGTTGATAAAAAACAATGAGCAGTTCTTC,CASSLALIKNNEQFF
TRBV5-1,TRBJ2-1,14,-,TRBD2,TGCGCCAGCAGCGACCTAGCGGGAGATAATGAGCAGTTCTTC,CASSDLAGDNEQFF
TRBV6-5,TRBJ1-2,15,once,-,TGTGCCAGCGGTTTCGGACAGTCGCCCAACTATGGCTACACCTTC,CASGFGQSPNYGYTF
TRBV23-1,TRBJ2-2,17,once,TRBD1,TGCGCCAGCAGTCACCCGGACAGGGAAGCCTCCACCGGGGAGCTGTTTTTT,CASSHPDREASTGELFF
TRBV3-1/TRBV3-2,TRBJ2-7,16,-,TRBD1,TGTGCCAGCAGCCAAGATTATCGGACAGGTCCCTCCGAGCAGTACTTC,CASSQDYRTGPSEQYF
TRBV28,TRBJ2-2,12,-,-,TGTGCCAGCAGTGAGGGGGCCGGGGAGCTGTTTTTT,CASSEGAGELFF
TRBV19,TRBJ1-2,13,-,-,TGTGCCAGTAGTATGGGCAGGGCGAGTGGCTACACCTTC,CASSMGRASGYTF
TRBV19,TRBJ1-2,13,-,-,TGTGCCAGTACCGACGCAGGGCTCTTGGGCTACACCTTC,CASTDAGLLGYTF
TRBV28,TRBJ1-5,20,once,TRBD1,TGTGCCAGCAGTTCCCTAATTCCCGACAGGGGGCTAAGCGGCAATCAGCCCCAGCATTTT,CASSSLIPDRGLSGNQPQHF
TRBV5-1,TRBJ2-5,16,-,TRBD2,TGCGCCAGCAGCTTGGCGGGCGGGAGGGCTCAAGAGACCCAGTACTTC,CASSLAGGRAQETQYF
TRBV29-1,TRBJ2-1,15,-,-,TGCAGCGTCGGTGAGCGGATCCTCTCCTACAATGAGCAGTTCTTC,CSVGERILSYNEQFF
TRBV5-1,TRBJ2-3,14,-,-,TGCGCCAGCAGCACCAGATCTAGCACAGATACGCAGTATTTT,CASSTRSSTDTQYF